The 21 T cell receptor beta chains below were found in one sample sequenced in a study of T cells in women clearing cervical HPV infection. The data were produced by immunoSEQ multiplex PCR, yet TCRdb's version contains in-frame clones alone and is incomplete. The repertoire table contains about 40,000 clones. Source material: blood buffy coat. These receptors were taken from a woman between 18 and 75 years old with a cervical HPV16 infection that either progressed to CIN3+ or cleared (not recorded which).

As for this clone: The read terminates 3 residues before the CDR3 end, so the remaining end is supplied by the germline J gene. V is TRBV29-1 and J is TRBJ1-2; possible D gene TRBD1, 5 bases. There are 12 residues in the CDR3. Trimming removed 3 bases from V and 4 bases from J, with 9 bases in between. CDR1 and CDR2 from the germline V gene are SQVTM and ANQGSEA. The covered CDR3 bases are TGCAGCGTTGAGAAGGGGAGCTATGGC. This translates into CSVEKGSYG. The entire CDR3 protein is CSVEKGSYGYTF.

Points on this clone: The read halts 3 residues ahead of the CDR3 end, with the missing end drawn from the germline J gene. This chain uses TRBV19 with TRBJ1-2, with TRBD1 identical over 7 bases. Trimming at V came to 3 bases and at J to 4 bases, leaving 11 bases not matched to a gene. The V gene's germline CDR1 is LNHDA and CDR2 SQIVND (reference sequence). The CDR3 sequence is 16 residues long. CDR3 sequence: CASSIPGQRLRYGYTF. Partial CDR3 DNA: TGTGCCAGTAGTATCCCGGGACAGAGACTTCGCTATGGC.

Points on this clone: From the germline J gene comes the end of the CDR3, since the read stops 3 residues before it. This chain connects TRBV6-1 to TRBJ2-1; TRBD1 matches at 9 bases. V gave up 6 bases and J gave up 1 base; unmatched junction bases: 4. Germline V CDR1 and CDR2: MNHNS, SASEGT. The CDR3 consists of 15 residues. CDR3 bases read: TGTGCCAGCAGCGAACAGGGGGCTTCCTACAATGAG. The encoded protein is CASSEQGASYNE. The entire CDR3 reads CASSEQGASYNEQFF.

As to this clone: The CDR3 goes on 3 residues after the read ends, and that part is filled in from the germline J gene. This chain connects TRBV4-2 to TRBJ2-3; a possible D gene is TRBD2 (5 bases). CDR1 LGHNA and CDR2 YNFKEQ come from the germline V gene. With 1 base removed from V and 1 base from J, the gap between germline ends came to 18 bases. This CDR3 is 18 amino acids long. The CDR3 sequence: CASSQGHLAARGTDTQYF. CDR3 bases read: TGTGCCAGCAGCCAAGGCCACCTCGCCGCGAGGGGCACAGATACG.

Comment on this clone: The read ends 3 residues shy of where the CDR3 ends; the end is completed using the germline J gene. The chain employs TRBV5-1 and TRBJ1-4; 9 bases map to TRBD1. CDR1 is SGHRS, CDR2 YFSETQ, per germline. V shed 5 bases, J shed 7 bases, and the junction held 6 bases outside the gene matches. CDR3 length: 14 residues. This CDR3 reads CASRKDRGGEKLFF. Incomplete CDR3 DNA: TGCGCCAGCAGAAAGGACAGGGGCGGTGAAAAA.

Details on this clone: With the read ending 3 residues before the CDR3 end, the germline J gene is used to fill in that end. This chain joins TRBV28 and TRBJ2-6, with D perhaps matching TRBD1 (5 bases). Germline loops: CDR1 MDHEN, CDR2 SYDVKM. Trimming removed 2 bases from V and 6 bases from J, with 8 bases in between. The CDR3 spans 14 residues. The CDR3 loop is CASSLRGTANVLTF. CDR3 DNA, as far as it was read: TGTGCCAGCAGTTTAAGGGGTACGGCCAACGTC.

Remarks on this clone: The read comes to an end 3 residues before the CDR3 does, leaving the germline J gene to fill in the end. The rearrangement joins TRBV4-1 to TRBJ1-5, with a possible D match to TRBD1 (5 bases). Germline CDR1 is MGHRA and CDR2 is YSYEKL. Trimming left V 0 bases short and J 7 bases short, with 7 bases between. This CDR3 spans 13 amino acids. CDR3: CASSQEGRQPQHF. The CDR3 DNA, read in part, is TGCGCCAGCAGCCAAGAGGGGCGGCAGCCC.

Of note for this clone: The sequenced fragment ends 3 residues before the CDR3 boundary, so the rest is inferred from the germline J gene. V usage is TRBV6-4 and J usage is TRBJ1-6, with a tentative D call TRBD1 (6 bases). Germline CDR1 and CDR2: MRHNA and SNTAGT. This CDR3 is 15 amino acids long. V was clipped by 0 bases and J by 9 bases, with 12 bases between them. The sequenced part of the CDR3 DNA is TGTGCCAGCAGTGACTCGATAGGGGGGGGTTCACCC. This codes for CASSDSIGGGSP. The entire CDR3 sequence reads CASSDSIGGGSPLHF.

With regard to this clone: The read stops 3 residues short of the end of the CDR3; the missing end is completed from the germline J gene. This chain connects TRBV6-2 or TRBV6-3 to TRBJ2-7; 8 bases align to TRBD1. With 6 bases clipped from V and 6 bases from J, the junction kept 13 bases outside the gene matches. The CDR3 totals 15 residues. Germline CDR1 reads MNHEY; CDR2 reads SVGEGT. CDR3 loop: CASREFGQGSGEQYF. The sequenced CDR3 bases are TGTGCCAGCAGGGAATTTGGACAGGGCTCAGGCGAG.

Regarding this clone: The read stops 3 residues short of the end of the CDR3; the missing end is completed from the germline J gene. J is TRBJ2-5 and V is TRBV29-1; 11 bases are shared with TRBD1. With 6 bases clipped from V and 6 bases from J, the junction kept 3 bases outside the gene matches. The CDR3 extends over 12 amino acids. The germline V gene has CDR1 SQVTM and CDR2 ANQGSEA. Incomplete CDR3 DNA: TGCAGCGTGGGGGACAGGGGGAAGACC. Translating gives CSVGDRGKT. The whole CDR3 reads CSVGDRGKTQYF.

About this clone: The read falls 3 residues short of the CDR3 end, and the missing part is taken from the germline J gene. V gene TRBV19 combines with J gene TRBJ1-1; D ambiguous. Germline V gene data show CDR1 as LNHDA and CDR2 as SQIVND (reference sequence). CDR3 length: 15 residues. V lost 3 bases and J 0 bases, leaving 11 bases between the germline ends. CDR3 bases read: TGTGCCAGTAGTATCAGCGGGAACATGAACACTGAA. Translation gives CASSISGNMNTE. The full CDR3 protein reads CASSISGNMNTEAFF.

About this clone: Read coverage stops 3 residues before the CDR3 terminus; the germline J gene supplies the remainder. V and J are TRBV20-1 and TRBJ2-5; TRBD2 matches 7 bases. The CDR3 spans 13 residues. The ends lost 1 base at V and 3 bases at J; junction bases unmatched: 2. Germline values: CDR1 DFQATT, CDR2 SNEGSKA (reference sequence). Partial CDR3 DNA: TGCAGTGCTAGAGTTGGGGGGGAAGAGACC. Amino acid sequence: CSARVGGEET. The CDR3 reads in full as CSARVGGEETQYF.

On this clone itself: The missing CDR3 end, 3 residues past where the read stops, is filled in from the germline J gene. V gene TRBV5-1 combines with J gene TRBJ2-7, with D perhaps TRBD2 (6 bases). V gave up 0 bases and J gave up 6 bases, with 13 bases separating them. There are 14 residues in the CDR3. Germline values: CDR1 SGHRS, CDR2 YFSETQ. CDR3 bases read: TGCGCCAGCAGCTTGGAGGGGACTCCCACCGAG. As protein: CASSLEGTPTE. The CDR3 reads in full as CASSLEGTPTEQYF.

Note on this clone: The read terminates 3 residues before the CDR3 end, so the remaining end is supplied by the germline J gene. This chain joins TRBV13 and TRBJ1-6; unclear D gene. There are 14 residues in the CDR3. Germline CDR1 is PRHDT and CDR2 is FYEKMQ (reference sequence). Trimming took off 6 bases at V and 7 bases at J, with 13 bases between the two ends. The covered CDR3 bases are TGTGCCAGCAGTAGAGGTGGGCAAAATTCACCC. Translated, it gives CASSRGGQNSP. The CDR3 reads in full as CASSRGGQNSPLHF. The variable domain in full, completed from reference TRBV13 and TRBJ1-6, reads AAGVIQSPRHLIKEKRETATLKCYPIPRHDTVYWYQQGPGQDPQFLISFYEKMQSDKGSIPDRFSAQQFSDYHSELNMSSLELGDSALYFCASSRGGQNSPLHFGNGTRLTVT.

The CDR3 bases that were read are TGTGCCAGCTCACCACTGGCCAGAGAGACTAACTATGGC. Amino acids: CASSPLARETNYG. The whole CDR3 protein is CASSPLARETNYGYTF. The V call is TRBV18, the J call TRBJ1-2; D is ambiguous. The read gets to within 3 residues of the CDR3 end, and the germline J gene fills in the rest. This CDR3 comprises 16 residues. V was trimmed by 1 base and J by 0 bases, leaving 12 bases between them. CDR1 and CDR2 from the germline V gene are KGHSH and LQKENI.

As concerns this clone: Read sequence stops 3 residues before the CDR3 end, and the germline J gene provides the missing end. V gene TRBV14 combines with J gene TRBJ2-7; a possible D gene is TRBD2 (6 bases). Germline values: CDR1 SGHDN, CDR2 FVKESK. Trimming pared 3 bases from V and 1 base from J, leaving 7 bases between. This CDR3 is built from 13 residues. This CDR3 is CASSQGLSYEQYF. The covered CDR3 bases are TGTGCCAGCAGCCAGGGACTTTCCTACGAG. Together with reference TRBV14 and TRBJ2-7, the CDR3 gives the full variable domain: EAGVTQFPSHSVIEKGQTVTLRCDPISGHDNLYWYRRVMGKEIKFLLHFVKESKQDESGMPNNRFLAERTGGTYSTLKVQPAELEDSGVYFCASSQGLSYEQYFGPGTRLTVT.

A word on this clone: The read gets to within 3 residues of the CDR3 end, and the germline J gene fills in the rest. The V call is TRBV12-3 or TRBV12-4, the J call TRBJ1-2; 8 positions agree with TRBD1. After removal of 6 bases from V and 4 bases from J, the junction contained 7 bases not matched to a gene. The CDR3 sequence is 14 residues long. This CDR3 is CASSPFTGGYGYTF. The sequenced part of the CDR3 DNA is TGTGCCAGCAGCCCTTTTACAGGGGGCTATGGC.

Comments on this clone: The sequence runs out 3 residues before the end of the CDR3; the remainder is reconstructed from the germline J gene. The chain links TRBV7-9 to TRBJ2-2; TRBD1 might be the D (5 bases). The V end was cut by 3 bases, the J end by 2 bases, with 7 bases between. Germline V gene data show CDR1 as SEHNR and CDR2 as FQNEAQ (reference sequence). The CDR3 is 14 residues long. CDR3 sequence reads: CASSFGANTGELFF. The CDR3 bases that were read are TGTGCCAGCAGCTTTGGGGCTAACACCGGGGAG. Full variable domain (missing parts from reference TRBV7-9 and TRBJ2-2): DTGVSQNPRHKITKRGQNVTFRCDPISEHNRLYWYRQTLGQGPEFLTYFQNEAQLEKSRLLSDRFSAERPKGSFSTLEIQRTEQGDSAMYLCASSFGANTGELFFGEGSRLTVL.

As for this clone: The read halts 3 residues ahead of the CDR3 end, with the missing end drawn from the germline J gene. The gene calls are TRBV6-4 and TRBJ1-1; D may be TRBD1 (5 bases). CDR1 is MRHNA and CDR2 is SNTAGT in the germline V gene. This CDR3 spans 15 amino acids. The V end lost 7 bases, the J end lost 0 bases, and 15 bases lay between the germline ends. The CDR3 DNA, read in part, is TGTGCCAGCACCGCAGAAGAGGGGATGAACACTGAA. It codes for CASTAEEGMNTE. The complete CDR3 sequence is CASTAEEGMNTEAFF.

Notes on this clone: The missing CDR3 end, 3 residues past where the read stops, is filled in from the germline J gene. The chain employs TRBV5-1 and TRBJ2-5; the match to TRBD2 covers 7 bases. J lost 0 bases, V lost 4 bases, and 6 bases had no gene match. Germline V gene lookup returns CDR1 SGHRS and CDR2 YFSETQ. This CDR3 is 15 amino acids long. The covered CDR3 bases are TGCGCCAGCAGCAAGGGCCGGGGGGACCAAGAGACC. It is translated as CASSKGRGDQET. The whole CDR3 is CASSKGRGDQETQYF.

Remarks on this clone: The sequenced fragment ends 3 residues before the CDR3 boundary, so the rest is inferred from the germline J gene. The chain employs TRBV18 and TRBJ1-1; D is unresolved. V dropped 4 bases and J dropped 0 bases, with 12 bases sitting between them. From germline, CDR1 is KGHSH and CDR2 LQKENI. The CDR3 has 15 amino acids. The CDR3 loop is CASSQAAGLNTEAFF. The part of the CDR3 DNA that was read is TGTGCCAGCTCACAGGCGGCGGGATTGAACACTGAA.